This T cell receptor beta chain was profiled in a study of response to subunit inactivated influenza vaccine (dated by TCRdb to 2016 to 2019). Study-wide context: Deep quantitative profiling of the T cell receptor repertoire was used in the study to follow responses to a trivalent subunit inactivated influenza vaccine. Paper-wide results and their limitations: The authors proposed that each seasonal influenza vaccination may bring in only a limited number of new T cells.

Libraries came from RT-PCR. TCRdb shows the sequencer as Illumina HiSeq 2500. TCRdb applied fastp at Q25 and MiXCR to the public reads, then kept only in-frame beta chains. Every CDR3 protein is listed once, alongside the most common genes and DNA of its rows. The sample yields approximately 530,000 distinct CDR3 sequences; approximately 7.7% were counted once. Approximately 14% of the sample is held by the ten biggest clonotypes. The germline V gene supplies CDR1 SGHTA and CDR2 FQGNSA. Measured from the cysteine to the phenylalanine, the CDR3 is 16 residues long. This entry keeps only the CDR3 DNA: 48 bases, framed from base 1. Cut back by 5 bases and 2 bases, the V and J ends lie 18 bases apart. This clonotype was seen only a few times. Its antigen is currently not known. No much larger clone exists at a distance of one base, and base qualities are not known.

The rearranged segments are TRBV7-2 and TRBJ1-1; possibly the D gene is TRBD1, per 5 matching bases. The sequences come from PBMCs from blood, collected less than 30 months after vaccination. The clonotype comes from a man aged 50-75 years who received an inactivated influenza vaccine. Donor details come from another sample of the same person, matched by shared clones. This receptor carries the CDR3 CASSPRVVGANTEAFF. The nucleotides read TGTGCCAGCAGCCCCCGGGTGGTAGGGGCCAACACTGAAGCTTTCTTT. The CDR3 plus the reference TRBV7-2 and TRBJ1-1 genes for the other parts give the full variable domain: GAGVSQSPSNKVTEKGKDVELRCDPISGHTALYWYRQSLGQGLEFLIYFQGNSAPDKSGLPSDRFSAERTGGSVSTLTIQRTQQEDSAVYLCASSPRVVGANTEAFFGQGTRLTVV.